In this sample, the clone carrying this TCR beta chain turned up a few times. Antigen unknown. RNA transcripts yielded amplified TCR beta CDR3 regions. A first-round RT-PCR of the TCR CDR3 used the HTBI primer set. TCRdb independently ran MiXCR on the multiplex PCR reads; one entry per CDR3 protein. The sample consists of about 560,000 distinct CDR3 sequences, around 45% of them appearing once. CDR1 is SGDLS, CDR2 YYNGEE, per germline. The CDR3 is made up of 16 amino acids. The V gene end was trimmed by 3 bases and the J gene end by 4 bases; junction bases not matched to a gene: 6. The sample is drawn from a study of T cells in Graves' hyperthyroidism and ophthalmopathy. Study findings and constraints: Most expanded thyroid clonotypes above 0.001 also appeared in blood. Researchers report that a 13 V-J model separated ophthalmopathy from stable hyperthyroidism.

J is TRBJ2-2 and V is TRBV9, with TRBD1 matching 10 bases. This TCR was recovered from a woman under 30 with Graves' hyperthyroidism. The sequenced material came from peripheral blood or thyroid tissue (not recorded which). The DNA of the CDR3 is TGTGCCAGCAGCGCGACAGGGGGCGCGGGCACCGGGGAGCTGTTTTTT. Its translation: CASSATGGAGTGELFF.